These 22 T cell receptor beta chains were sequenced from one sample in a study of shared clonotypes between healthy human individuals. The repertoire was sequenced with immunoSEQ multiplex PCR; TCRdb's copy has only in-frame clones and lacks some. The sample yields about 1.1 million clones, roughly 77% seen once. Sequenced: memory CD4+ T cells from PBMCs. Subset described: CD45RA-negative fraction. These receptor sequences come from a man aged 18 to 29 in good health. Some clones in this sample may be carry-over from other donors' samples.

This clone was counted at least ten times. The J gene is TRBJ1-2, the V gene TRBV7-9; D ambiguous. Trimming pared 5 bases from V and 2 bases from J, leaving 12 bases between. Germline CDR1 and CDR2: SEHNR and FQNEAQ (reference sequence). The CDR3 is 14 residues long. The CDR3 coding sequence is TGTGCCAGCAGCGTAGGCCCCGGCAACTATGGCTACACCTTC. It yields the protein CASSVGPGNYGYTF.

The chain combines TRBV7-3 with TRBJ1-1; TRBD1 matches 8 bases. The CDR3 runs to 14 residues. Trimming took 5 bases from V and 5 from J; bases not matched to a gene: 7. Germline CDR1 and CDR2: SGHTA and FQGTGA. CDR3 protein: CASSAQGAGTEAFF. DNA of the CDR3: TGTGCCAGCAGCGCGCAGGGGGCAGGGACTGAAGCTTTCTTT.

Points on this clone: Other nucleotide sequences in the sample specify the same CDR3. The chain has TRBV30 and TRBJ1-2, with a weak D call TRBD1 (6 bases). Deletions cut 5 bases from V and 5 bases from J, with 9 bases between. This CDR3 is built from 11 residues. The germline V gene has CDR1 GTSNPN and CDR2 SVGIG (reference sequence). The CDR3 here is CAWRGTYGYTF. The CDR3 DNA is TGTGCCTGGCGGGGGACATATGGCTACACCTTC.

The rearrangement joins TRBV5-4 to TRBJ2-5, with D possibly matching TRBD1 (5 bases). This CDR3 has 15 amino acids. Trimming left V 0 bases short and J 2 bases short, with 11 bases between. Germline V gives CDR1 SGHNT, CDR2 YYREEE (reference sequence). CDR3 region: CASSLASDSQETQYF. CDR3 bases: TGTGCCAGCAGCTTGGCGTCCGACAGTCAAGAGACCCAGTACTTC.

Comments on this clone: The same CDR3 also results from other DNA sequences found in this sample. The gene calls are TRBV5-1 and TRBJ2-3; 13 bases fit TRBD2. CDR1 is SGHRS and CDR2 is YFSETQ in the germline V gene. The CDR3 covers 15 residues. V lost 0 bases and J lost 5; bases outside the gene matches: 0. The CDR3 region is CASSLGLAGGDTQYF. The CDR3, as DNA: TGCGCCAGCAGCTTGGGACTAGCGGGGGGAGATACGCAGTATTTT.

This clone was found a few times. The junction shows a germline mismatch at one end, possibly a read error. The CDR3 sequence is CASSGNVIKREAYYEQFF. In DNA, the CDR3 is TGTGCCAGCAGCGGGAACGTGATTAAGCGGGAGGCCTACTATGAGCAGTTCTTC. This rearrangement joins TRBV9 to TRBJ2-1; 9 bases align to TRBD2. This CDR3 contains 18 residues. CDR1 SGDLS and CDR2 YYNGEE come from the germline V gene.

The chain uses TRBV2 and TRBJ2-4, with 8 bases that match TRBD2. CDR3 size: 15 residues. Losses at the gene ends were 1 base for V and 8 bases for J; bases not matched to a gene: 7. Per germline, CDR1 SNHLY and CDR2 FYNNEI. The CDR3 region has the DNA TGTGCCAGCAGTGAAGTATCAGCGGGAGCGCACATTCAGTACTTC. Its protein is CASSEVSAGAHIQYF.

This rearrangement joins TRBV28 to TRBJ1-3; maybe TRBD1 (6 bases). Germline V lookup: CDR1 MDHEN, CDR2 SYDVKM. This CDR3 comprises 14 residues. V shed 6 bases and J shed 4 bases, with 13 bases lying between them. This CDR3 is CASSSTGVGNTIYF. In DNA, the CDR3 is TGTGCCAGCAGCTCGACAGGAGTCGGAAACACCATATATTTT.

This chain connects TRBV25-1 to TRBJ1-2; TRBD1 matches at 8 bases. Germline CDR1 MGHDK, CDR2 SYGVNS. Unmatched junction bases numbered 8, after V lost 7 bases and J lost 4 bases. CDR3 size: 14 residues. The CDR3 DNA reads as TGTGCCAGCACCAGTCGGGACAGGTCCTATGGCTACACCTTC. Protein sequence: CASTSRDRSYGYTF.

Points on this clone: This CDR3 is also generated by other DNA sequences in the sample. V gene TRBV5-1 combines with J gene TRBJ1-3, with D hard to call. The CDR3 runs to 14 residues. V gave up 3 bases and J gave up 0 bases, with 7 bases separating them. Germline V lookup: CDR1 SGHRS, CDR2 YFSETQ. In DNA, the CDR3 is TGCGCCAGCAGCTCCGGAACCTCTGGAAACACCATATATTTT. Its protein is CASSSGTSGNTIYF.

The V call is TRBV7-3, the J call TRBJ2-2; 8 nucleotides agree with TRBD1. After removal of 6 bases from V and 1 base from J, the junction contained 4 bases not matched to a gene. Germline V lookup: CDR1 SGHTA, CDR2 FQGTGA. This CDR3 has 15 amino acids. The CDR3 DNA reads as TGTGCCAGCAGATTCGACAGGGGGAACACCGGGGAGCTGTTTTTT. Translation: CASRFDRGNTGELFF. Supplemented by reference TRBV7-3 and TRBJ2-2, the full variable domain reads GAGVSQTPSNKVTEKGKYVELRCDPISGHTALYWYRQSLGQGPEFLIYFQGTGAADDSGLPNDRFFAVRPEGSVSTLKIQRTERGDSAVYLCASRFDRGNTGELFFGEGSRLTVL.

The chain employs TRBV18 and TRBJ2-7, with TRBD1 as a possible D gene (7 bases). Germline V gene lookup returns CDR1 KGHSH and CDR2 LQKENI. The CDR3 consists of 15 residues. Trimming removed 0 bases from V and 4 bases from J, with 13 bases in between. DNA for the CDR3: TGTGCCAGCTCACCACCGAGGGCAGGGGGGTACGAGCAGTACTTC. Translating it yields CASSPPRAGGYEQYF.

With respect to this clone: One end of the junction fails to match germline, which may point to a read error. This chain uses TRBV10-1 with TRBJ2-1, with 10 bases aligning to TRBD2. The CDR3 covers 15 residues. Germline V gene lookup returns CDR1 WNHNN and CDR2 SYGVQD (reference sequence). The CDR3 loop is CDSSERLAGATEQFF. DNA of the CDR3: TGCGACAGCAGTGAGCGCCTAGCGGGAGCAACTGAGCAGTTCTTC.

This chain links TRBV28 with TRBJ1-2; 7 bases agree with TRBD1. This CDR3 spans 16 amino acids. Looked up from germline, CDR1 is MDHEN and CDR2 is SYDVKM. V dropped 2 bases and J dropped 1; count of bases not matched to a gene: 7. The chain's CDR3 is CASSLVGDSLNYGYTF. The CDR3 DNA reads TGTGCCAGCAGTTTAGTAGGGGACAGCCTTAACTATGGCTACACCTTC.

This chain connects TRBV21-1 to TRBJ1-5; the table's D call, TRBD1, was not checked against the DNA. TRBV21-1 is tagged as a pseudogene. This CDR3 region has 16 residues. CDR3 amino acids: CASSKGAGFSNQPQHF. CDR3 DNA sequence: TGTGCCAGCAGCAAAGGGGCAGGGTTTAGCAATCAGCCCCAGCATTTT.

The rearrangement joins TRBV6-5 to TRBJ1-5; the D is unclear. Germline lookup yields CDR1 MNHEY and CDR2 SVGAGI. This CDR3 comprises 13 residues. Trimming took 5 bases from V and 7 from J, leaving 12 bases between them. DNA for the CDR3: TGTGCCAGCAGTCGTGCGCAGGAACAGCCCCAGCATTTT. Translation: CASSRAQEQPQHF.

The gene calls are TRBV9 and TRBJ2-1, with D perhaps TRBD1 (6 bases). The ends were cut back, 0 bases at V and 5 bases at J, with 9 bases in the middle. The CDR3 runs to 14 residues. Germline assignment: CDR1 SGDLS and CDR2 YYNGEE. CDR3 residues: CASSVATGHNEQFF. The CDR3 DNA reads as TGTGCCAGCAGCGTAGCGACAGGTCACAATGAGCAGTTCTTC.

This clone showed up just a few times. In the same sample, other DNA sequences code for this CDR3. The chain combines TRBV6-5 with TRBJ2-6; 7 bases align to TRBD1. Germline V lookup: CDR1 MNHEY, CDR2 SVGAGI. The CDR3 is 15 amino acids. Germline trimming cut 2 bases from V and 4 bases from J; bases unmatched to any gene: 2. CDR3 loop: CASSYEGAGANVLTF. CDR3 DNA: TGTGCCAGCAGTTACGAGGGGGCAGGGGCCAACGTCCTGACTTTC.

J is TRBJ2-6 and V is TRBV2; D not resolved. The V gene's germline CDR1 is SNHLY and CDR2 FYNNEI. The CDR3 is 13 residues long. The ends were cut back, 9 bases at V and 0 bases at J, with 6 bases in the middle. CDR3 DNA sequence: TGTGCCAGTCAGCGCTCTGGGGCCAACGTCCTGACTTTC. This codes for CASQRSGANVLTF.

This clone has only a few counts. This sequence joins TRBV25-1 and TRBJ2-1; tentatively, D is TRBD1 (6 bases). CDR3 length: 16 residues. Trimming shortened V by 5 bases and J by 0 bases, and 14 bases separated the two germline ends. The germline V gene encodes CDR1 MGHDK and CDR2 SYGVNS. The DNA of the CDR3 is TGTGCCAGCAGTCCCCAGAGGGGGAGCTCCTACAATGAGCAGTTCTTC. This sequence encodes CASSPQRGSSYNEQFF.

The V and J genes are TRBV7-7 and TRBJ2-5; 9 positions match TRBD1. The end of the DNA fits TRBJ2-7 better, so the J call may be wrong. Per the germline V gene, CDR1 is SSHAT and CDR2 is FNYEAQ (reference sequence). This CDR3 contains 14 residues. This CDR3 reads CASSRGTGPYEQYF. The CDR3 nucleotides read TGTGCCAGCAGCCGTGGGACAGGGCCCTACGAGCAGTACTTC.

The chain couples TRBV29-1 to TRBJ2-1; TRBD2 agrees at 9 bases. Unmatched junction bases numbered 10, after V lost 4 bases and J lost 9 bases. Germline V gene sequence: CDR1 SQVTM, CDR2 ANQGSEA. CDR3 length: 14 residues. The CDR3 DNA reads as TGCAGCGTTGTATCGCTAGCGGGAATGAGTGAGCAGTTCTTC. It is translated as CSVVSLAGMSEQFF.